This T cell receptor (beta chain) is drawn from a study of blood T cell repertoires in COVID-19. Turning to the study itself: The United States, Italy and Spain provided the acute and convalescent COVID-19 samples. Nucleic acid was either cDNA or gDNA, and it came from T cells, B-cell-depleted T cells, or PBMCs.

Authors' methods: Amplifying reference gene primers gave estimates of nucleated cell counts. The repertoire was sequenced with immunoSEQ multiplex PCR; TCRdb's copy has only in-frame clones and lacks some. V and J calls and clone size are given by that table; D and trimming were obtained from the DNA. Here the sample spans roughly 70,000 clones, 91% being singletons. This CDR3 spans 12 amino acids. CDR1 is MNHNS, CDR2 SASEGT, per germline. Trimming at V came to 3 bases and at J to 11 bases, leaving 6 bases not matched to a gene. V gene TRBV6-1 combines with J gene TRBJ1-1; 7 positions agree with TRBD1. This clonotype was sampled from a human donor in a cohort sampled during active COVID-19. Sequenced input: peripheral blood. The CDR3 loop is CASSERQGGAFF. CDR3 bases: TGTGCCAGCAGTGAGAGACAGGGAGGCGCTTTCTTT.